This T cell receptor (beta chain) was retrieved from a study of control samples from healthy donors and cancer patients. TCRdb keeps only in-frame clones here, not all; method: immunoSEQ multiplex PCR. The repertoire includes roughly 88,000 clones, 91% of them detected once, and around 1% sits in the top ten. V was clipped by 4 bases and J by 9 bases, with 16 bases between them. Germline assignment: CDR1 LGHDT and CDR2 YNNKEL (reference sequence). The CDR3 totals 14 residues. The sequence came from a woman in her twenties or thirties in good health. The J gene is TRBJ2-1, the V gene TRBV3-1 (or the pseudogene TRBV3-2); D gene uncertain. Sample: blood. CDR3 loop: CASSPDPDGIEQFF. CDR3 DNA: TGTGCCAGCAGCCCGGACCCGGATGGAATTGAGCAGTTCTTC.